This note documents a single TCR beta chain sequence. Its antigen remains unidentified. The CDR3 loop spans 12 amino acids. Germline values: CDR1 MDHEN, CDR2 SYDVKM. This specimen comes from a study of CXCR3-negative and CXCR3-positive naive CD8 T cells. General study points: Naive subsets did not differ in surface CD5, and TRB CDR3 properties served to infer TCR strength. Similar TRBV-TRBJ gene usage was seen in naive CXCR3-negative and CXCR3-positive cells, but not in memory cells.

Carrying UMI labels, the TRB cDNA libraries were prepared through 5' RACE. TCRdb reprocessed the 5' RACE reads and stores each CDR3 protein as one record, lacking DNA. In all, the sample yields 100,000 to 150,000 distinct CDR3 sequences. Sorting was done in triplicate for each CD8+ T cell subset (roughly 300,000 cells each). The rearrangement joins TRBV28 to TRBJ2-5; lacking DNA, the TRBD2 call made by TCRdb goes unchecked. This TCR was recovered from a human donor in good health. Some clones in this sample may be carry-over from other donors' samples. The source material was naive CXCR3- CD8+ T cells from blood. Subset reported: CD45RO-CCR7+CD27+CD95- naive CD8+ T cells lacking CXCR3 (TNR3-). The CDR3 is CALGLARETQYF.